This TCR beta chain originates from a study of blood T cell repertoires in COVID-19. Study at large: Spain, Italy and the United States supplied samples that represented acute and convalescent COVID-19.

Germline loops: CDR1 SNHLY, CDR2 FYNNEI. V was clipped by 6 bases and J by 5 bases, with 10 bases between them. The CDR3 is 12 residues long. Libraries were prepared by immunoSEQ multiplex PCR; TCRdb keeps only in-frame clonotypes and omits some of them. Of under 250,000 clones listed, roughly nine tenths are singletons. The rearrangement uses TRBV2 and TRBJ2-5, with a possible D match to TRBD1 (6 bases). Sequencing input: peripheral blood. The TCR was taken from a woman aged 60-70 years who had recovered from COVID-19. CDR3 region: CASRGQGETQYF. In DNA, the CDR3 is TGTGCCAGCAGGGGGCAGGGGGAGACCCAGTACTTC. Together with reference TRBV2 and TRBJ2-5, the CDR3 gives the full variable domain: EPEVTQTPSHQVTQMGQEVILRCVPISNHLYFYWYRQILGQKVEFLVSFYNNEISEKSEIFDDQFSVERPDGSNFTLKIRSTKLEDSAMYFCASRGQGETQYFGPGTRLLVL.